A selection of T cell receptor beta chains follows, all from one sample in a study of T-cell memory formation after mild COVID-19. TCRdb analysed the 5' RACE reads with MiXCR anew, one entry per CDR3 protein. The table shows about 260,000 distinct CDR3 sequences, with about a sixth occurring only once. Sequencing was carried out using PBMCs or a T cell subset sorted from them (not recorded which). The source is a man aged 18 to 30 who had mild COVID-19 (a few samples of this study predate the infection). Cell type and time point are not known. Both conserved end residues are part of each CDR3. The D gene is left open where the match is weak. A row's size may be missing; if present it is once, few, many or a size class.

d_call	cdr3_length	clone_size	j_call	v_call	cdr3_aa	cdr3_nt
TRBD1	13	-	TRBJ1-1	TRBV2	CASSSGGPTEAFF	TGTGCCAGCTCCTCAGGGGGGCCCACTGAAGCTTTCTTT
-	14	few	TRBJ2-3	TRBV6-5	CASSSSVGTDTQYF	TGTGCCAGCAGTTCCTCGGTTGGAACAGATACGCAGTATTTT
TRBD2	14	many	TRBJ2-5	TRBV30	CAWSFSGASETQYF	TGTGCCTGGAGTTTTAGCGGGGCCTCAGAGACCCAGTACTTC
TRBD2	17	many	TRBJ2-3	TRBV7-9	CASSFARLAGSVDTQYF	TGTGCCAGCAGCTTCGCTAGACTAGCGGGGTCGGTAGATACGCAGTATTTT
-	14	few	TRBJ1-1	TRBV15	CATSSDRENTEAFF	TGTGCCACCAGCAGCGACAGAGAGAACACTGAAGCTTTCTTT
TRBD2	15	-	TRBJ2-2	TRBV5-1	CASSGRGTNTGELFF	TGCGCCAGCAGCGGGCGGGGGACGAACACCGGGGAGCTGTTTTTT
-	16	-	TRBJ2-5	TRBV7-8	CASSVARRASMETQYF	TGTGCCAGCAGCGTGGCGAGGCGCGCGAGTATGGAGACCCAGTACTTC
TRBD1	16	-	TRBJ1-2	TRBV7-2	CASSLGGTGANYGYTF	TGTGCCAGCAGCTTAGGGGGGACAGGGGCAAACTATGGCTACACCTTC
TRBD2	14	few	TRBJ2-5	TRBV5-1	CASNYGRGLETQYF	TGCGCCAGCAACTACGGGAGGGGCTTGGAGACCCAGTACTTC
TRBD1	15	-	TRBJ1-2	TRBV7-6	CASSPGTGRYHGYTF	TGTGCCAGCAGCCCCGGGACAGGGAGATACCATGGCTACACCTTC
-	17	few	TRBJ2-1	TRBV4-3	CASSARSQGSSYNEQFF	TGCGCCAGCAGCGCTAGATCTCAGGGCAGCTCCTACAATGAGCAGTTCTTC
TRBD1	17	few	TRBJ1-5	TRBV12-3/TRBV12-4	CASSLTRDRGGNQPQHF	TGTGCCAGCAGTTTAACCCGGGACAGGGGTGGCAATCAGCCCCAGCATTTT
TRBD2	16	many	TRBJ2-1	TRBV7-9	CASSLALAGAYNEQFF	TGTGCCAGCAGCTTAGCCCTAGCGGGGGCGTACAATGAGCAGTTCTTC
-	14	few	TRBJ2-7	TRBV30	CAWRVPGLTYEQYF	TGTGCCTGGAGAGTTCCGGGACTGACCTACGAGCAGTACTTC
TRBD2	12	many	TRBJ2-1	TRBV20-1	CSARVGGDEQFF	TGCAGTGCTAGAGTCGGGGGGGATGAGCAGTTCTTC
-	14	many	TRBJ2-5	TRBV12-3/TRBV12-4	CASNTAGLQETQYF	TGTGCCAGCAACACTGCTGGACTCCAAGAGACCCAGTACTTC
-	13	few	TRBJ1-1	TRBV7-2	CASRYLMNTEAFF	TGTGCCAGCAGATACCTCATGAACACTGAAGCTTTCTTT
-	13	-	TRBJ1-2	TRBV5-1	CASSRDSFYGYTF	TGCGCCAGCAGTAGAGACAGCTTCTATGGCTACACCTTC
-	13	many	TRBJ2-2	TRBV29-1	CSVPGRATGELFF	TGCAGCGTTCCGGGGCGGGCCACCGGGGAGCTGTTTTTT
-	11	few	TRBJ2-1	TRBV29-1	CSVQWGDEQFF	TGCAGCGTGCAATGGGGCGATGAGCAGTTCTTC
-	14	large	TRBJ2-3	TRBV12-3/TRBV12-4	CASSLGGVGDTQYF	TGTGCCAGCAGTTTGGGCGGGGTAGGGGATACGCAGTATTTT
-	13	-	TRBJ1-5	TRBV29-1	CSVEEVENQPQHF	TGCAGCGTTGAAGAGGTGGAGAATCAGCCCCAGCATTTT
TRBD1	14	many	TRBJ1-5	TRBV5-6	CASSQGGSGQPQHF	TGTGCCAGCAGCCAGGGGGGGAGCGGGCAGCCCCAGCATTTT
-	15	-	TRBJ2-3	TRBV7-3	CASRETGAPTDTQYF	TGTGCCAGCAGGGAGACGGGGGCCCCCACAGATACGCAGTATTTT
TRBD2	13	-	TRBJ2-5	TRBV20-1	CSAPLAGQETQYF	TGCAGTGCTCCGCTAGCGGGGCAAGAGACCCAGTACTTC
TRBD2	17	-	TRBJ2-2	TRBV4-3	CASSQGGRAGHTGELFF	TGCGCCAGCAGCCAAGGCGGCCGAGCGGGGCACACCGGGGAGCTGTTTTTT
-	14	few	TRBJ2-5	TRBV6-2/TRBV6-3	CASSPPLQGLAQYF	TGTGCCAGCAGTCCCCCTCTCCAGGGACTCGCCCAGTACTTC
TRBD1	17	few	TRBJ1-1	TRBV5-6	CASSFRITGGRNTEAFF	TGTGCCAGCAGTTTTCGTATAACAGGGGGCCGGAACACTGAAGCTTTCTTT
-	13	few	TRBJ2-5	TRBV20-1	CSVGGQGQETQYF	TGCAGTGTTGGGGGCCAGGGACAAGAGACCCAGTACTTC
-	11	-	TRBJ1-6	TRBV5-6	CASSIGVLFHF	TGTGCCAGCAGTATAGGCGTCCTTTTCCACTTT
-	11	-	TRBJ2-6	TRBV28	CASKGANVLTF	TGTGCCAGCAAGGGAGCCAACGTCCTGACTTTC
-	13	few	TRBJ1-3	TRBV7-3	CASSPFPGNTIYF	TGTGCCAGCAGCCCCTTTCCTGGAAACACCATATATTTT
TRBD1	14	-	TRBJ2-5	TRBV5-1	CASSAGTGLETQYF	TGCGCCAGCAGCGCGGGGACAGGGTTAGAGACCCAGTACTTC
-	15	-	TRBJ1-1	TRBV25-1	CASSSWVPGATEAFF	TGTGCCAGCAGTTCGTGGGTCCCCGGGGCCACTGAAGCTTTCTTT
-	13	few	TRBJ1-2	TRBV20-1	CSALFGQGYGYTF	TGCAGTGCCCTCTTCGGGCAAGGCTATGGCTACACCTTC
-	15	-	TRBJ2-5	TRBV5-6	CASSRRSLGGETQYF	TGTGCCAGCAGCCGAAGATCGTTGGGAGGAGAGACCCAGTACTTC
-	13	-	TRBJ2-2	TRBV20-1	CSAYGENTGELFF	TGCAGTGCTTACGGGGAAAACACCGGGGAGCTGTTTTTT
TRBD1	12	many	TRBJ1-1	TRBV2	CASSEQGVEAFF	TGTGCCAGCAGTGAACAGGGGGTGGAAGCTTTCTTT
-	13	many	TRBJ2-5	TRBV5-1	CASSSGSQETQYF	TGTGCCAGCAGTTCCGGGAGCCAAGAGACCCAGTACTTC
-	13	-	TRBJ1-5	TRBV12-2	CASRWVSNQPQHF	TGTGCAAGTCGCTGGGTGAGCAATCAGCCCCAGCATTTT
TRBD1	15	-	TRBJ2-5	TRBV2	CATDETGGLGETQYF	TGTGCCACCGACGAGACAGGGGGCTTGGGAGAGACCCAGTACTTC
TRBD1	14	many	TRBJ1-5	TRBV29-1	CSASQGDLDQPQHF	TGCAGCGCCTCACAGGGGGACCTAGATCAGCCCCAGCATTTT
-	14	few	TRBJ1-1	TRBV6-5	CASSESRRNTEAFF	TGTGCCAGCAGCGAAAGCCGACGGAACACTGAAGCTTTCTTT
-	12	-	TRBJ2-1	TRBV4-2	CASSQPGEEQFF	TGTGCCAGCAGCCAACCGGGAGAGGAGCAGTTCTTC
TRBD2	14	many	TRBJ2-2	TRBV5-1	CASSLSGRPGELFF	TGCGCCAGCAGCTTATCCGGGAGGCCCGGGGAGCTGTTTTTT
-	17	-	TRBJ2-3	TRBV4-3	CASSQVPGVGSTDTQYF	TGCGCCAGCAGCCAAGTCCCAGGAGTAGGTAGCACAGATACGCAGTATTTT
-	12	few	TRBJ1-2	TRBV29-1	CSSLTFNYGYTF	TGCAGCTCCCTGACTTTTAACTATGGCTACACCTTC
TRBD2	15	-	TRBJ2-3	TRBV6-5	CASSPLAFGGDTQYF	TGTGCCAGCAGTCCACTAGCGTTCGGCGGAGATACGCAGTATTTT
-	15	many	TRBJ1-1	TRBV19	CASSAPGGVNTEAFF	TGTGCCAGTAGTGCCCCGGGGGGGGTGAACACTGAAGCTTTCTTT
TRBD2	14	-	TRBJ2-7	TRBV6-2/TRBV6-3	CASGRGGSSYEQYF	TGTGCCAGCGGCCGGGGGGGGAGCTCCTACGAGCAGTACTTC
-	14	few	TRBJ1-2	TRBV19	CASSIFFTAYGYTF	TGTGCCAGTAGTATATTTTTTACAGCCTATGGCTACACCTTC
-	15	few	TRBJ1-5	TRBV5-1	CASSLSGASNQPQHF	TGCGCCAGCAGCTTGTCAGGGGCTAGCAATCAGCCCCAGCATTTT
-	13	-	TRBJ2-3	TRBV7-9	CASSPPEADTQYF	TGTGCCAGCAGCCCACCGGAAGCGGATACGCAGTATTTT
-	14	-	TRBJ1-5	TRBV4-1	CASSSLRGNQPQHF	TGCGCCAGCAGCTCACTTAGGGGCAATCAGCCCCAGCATTTT
-	14	few	TRBJ2-7	TRBV27	CASSPLQQAAEQYF	TGTGCCAGCAGTCCCCTGCAACAGGCGGCCGAGCAGTACTTC